This T cell receptor (beta chain) was captured by sequencing in a study of response to subunit inactivated influenza vaccine. With regard to this clonotype: Its specificity is not known.

V lost 2 bases to trimming and J lost 4 bases, with 17 bases between them. Germline V gene data show CDR1 as MNHEY and CDR2 as SVGAGI. The CDR3 spans 17 residues. Regarding the study as a whole: New T cells are recruited in small numbers by each seasonal influenza vaccination, according to the authors' suggestion.

MiXCR, run by TCRdb on the RT-PCR reads, gives a single entry per CDR3 protein. The sample contains some 640,000 distinct CDR3 sequences, about 15% of which appear only once. The chain has TRBV6-5 and TRBJ2-2; TRBD2 is a possible D gene (6 bases). The TCR originated in a man aged 50 to 60 who received an inactivated influenza vaccine. This specimen was PBMCs from blood, taken 14 to 15 days before vaccination. This CDR3 reads CASSYTGSGTVTGELFF. The CDR3 region has the DNA TGTGCCAGCAGTTACACGGGATCTGGGACTGTCACCGGGGAGCTGTTTTTT.